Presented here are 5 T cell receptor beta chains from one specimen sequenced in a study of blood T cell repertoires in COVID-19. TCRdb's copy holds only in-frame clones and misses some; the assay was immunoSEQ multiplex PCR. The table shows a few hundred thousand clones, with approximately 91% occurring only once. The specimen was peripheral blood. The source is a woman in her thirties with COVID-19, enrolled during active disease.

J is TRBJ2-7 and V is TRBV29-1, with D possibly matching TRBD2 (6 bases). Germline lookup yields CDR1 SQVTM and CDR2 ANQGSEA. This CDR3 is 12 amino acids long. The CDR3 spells CSRPRRGGEQYF. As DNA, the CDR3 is TGCAGTCGTCCCCGGCGGGGAGGCGAGCAGTACTTC.

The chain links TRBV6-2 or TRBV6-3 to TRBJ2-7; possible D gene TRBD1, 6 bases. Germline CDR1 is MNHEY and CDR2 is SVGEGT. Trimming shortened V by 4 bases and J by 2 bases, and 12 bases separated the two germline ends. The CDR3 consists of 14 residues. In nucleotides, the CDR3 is TGTGCCAGCAGTTCACGGGACAAAGCCTACGAGCAGTACTTC. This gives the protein CASSSRDKAYEQYF.

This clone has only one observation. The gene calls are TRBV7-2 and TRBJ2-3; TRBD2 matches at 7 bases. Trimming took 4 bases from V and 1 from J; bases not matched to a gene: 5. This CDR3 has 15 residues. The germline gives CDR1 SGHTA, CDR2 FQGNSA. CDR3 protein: CASSSAAGGTDTQYF. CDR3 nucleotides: TGTGCCAGCAGCTCCGCGGCGGGGGGCACAGATACGCAGTATTTT.

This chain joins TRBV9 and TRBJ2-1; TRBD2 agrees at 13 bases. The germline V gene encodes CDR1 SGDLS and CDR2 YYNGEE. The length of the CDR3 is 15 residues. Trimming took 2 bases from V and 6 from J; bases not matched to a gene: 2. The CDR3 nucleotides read TGTGCCAGCAGCGTCGGGACTAGCGGGGTCAATGAGCAGTTCTTC. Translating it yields CASSVGTSGVNEQFF. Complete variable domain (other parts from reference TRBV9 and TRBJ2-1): DSGVTQTPKHLITATGQRVTLRCSPRSGDLSVYWYQQSLDQGLQFLIQYYNGEERAKGNILERFSAQQFPDLHSELNLSSLELGDSALYFCASSVGTSGVNEQFFGPGTRLTVL.

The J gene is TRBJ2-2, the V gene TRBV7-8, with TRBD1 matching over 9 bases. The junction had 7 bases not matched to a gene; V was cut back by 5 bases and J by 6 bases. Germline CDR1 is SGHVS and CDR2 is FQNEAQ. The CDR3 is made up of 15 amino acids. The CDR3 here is CASSPWTGDAGELFF. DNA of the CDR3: TGTGCCAGCAGCCCCTGGACAGGGGATGCCGGGGAGCTGTTTTTT.